One sample yielded the 17 T cell receptor beta chains listed below, sequenced in a study of shared clonotypes between healthy human individuals. Measured with immunoSEQ multiplex PCR; TCRdb has only the in-frame clones, and not every one. The repertoire includes roughly 2.2 million clones, around 90% of them detected once, and around 0.4% sits in the top ten. Input material: naive CD4+ T cells from PBMCs. The subset denotes: CD45RA+ positively selected. These receptors were taken from a man aged 18 to 29 in good health. Some clones in this sample may be carry-over from other donors' samples.

This sequence joins TRBV7-9 and TRBJ1-1; D remains ambiguous. There are 14 residues in the CDR3. The ends were cut back, 5 bases at V and 4 bases at J, with 14 bases in the middle. From germline, CDR1 is SEHNR and CDR2 FQNEAQ (reference sequence). CDR3 nucleotides: TGTGCCAGCAGCCCAGGCGCCGAGGGCACTGAAGCTTTCTTT. Protein: CASSPGAEGTEAFF.

The rearrangement uses TRBV28 and TRBJ2-3; D might be TRBD2 (6 bases). Germline CDR1 MDHEN, CDR2 SYDVKM. The CDR3 is 14 residues long. Between the trimmed V and J ends, which lost 6 bases and 6 bases, there was a span of 16 bases. The CDR3 sequence: CASSPSGGGDTQYF. In DNA, the CDR3 is TGTGCCAGCAGCCCGAGCGGAGGAGGGGATACGCAGTATTTT.

This clone is a singleton in its sample. This sequence joins TRBV4-2 and TRBJ2-2, with 7 bases matching TRBD2. V was pared by 3 bases and J by 4 bases, with 11 bases of the junction left unmatched. The length of the CDR3 is 17 residues. Germline loops: CDR1 LGHNA, CDR2 YNFKEQ. The CDR3 reads CASSQMGGRLSTGELFF. The CDR3 nucleotides read TGTGCCAGCAGCCAGATGGGGGGGAGGTTGTCCACCGGGGAGCTGTTTTTT.

The genes are TRBV5-1 and TRBJ2-7, with 7 nucleotides matching TRBD1. The germline gives CDR1 SGHRS, CDR2 YFSETQ. The CDR3 is made up of 16 amino acids. The V segment lost 4 bases and the J segment 1 base; nucleotides outside the gene matches: 11. CDR3 amino acids: CASSPRWDSRSYEQYF. The DNA for the CDR3 is TGCGCCAGCAGCCCCCGTTGGGACAGCCGTTCCTACGAGCAGTACTTC.

The chain uses TRBV15 and TRBJ2-5; TRBD1 or TRBD2 may be the D gene (5 bases each). Looked up from germline, CDR1 is LNHNV and CDR2 is YYDKDF (reference sequence). V was trimmed by 4 bases and J by 3 bases, leaving 18 bases between them. The CDR3 has 16 residues. The CDR3 sequence: CATSMPPGLGEETQYF. CDR3 coding DNA: TGTGCCACCAGCATGCCTCCGGGTCTGGGGGAAGAGACCCAGTACTTC.

The chain joins TRBV11-2 to TRBJ1-2; unclear D gene. The CDR3 has 17 amino acids. Deletions cut 3 bases from V and 6 bases from J, with 23 bases between. The V gene's germline CDR1 is SGHAT and CDR2 FQNNGV. The CDR3 nucleotides read TGTGCCAGCAGCTTTTCATTCGAGCGGGGTAGATACCATGGCTACACCTTC. Amino acids: CASSFSFERGRYHGYTF.

A note on this clone: Other nucleotide sequences in the sample specify the same CDR3. The chain is built from TRBV30 and TRBJ2-1; maybe TRBD2 (6 bases). Trimming took off 0 bases at V and 10 bases at J, with 7 bases between the two ends. CDR3 size: 11 residues. Germline V lookup: CDR1 GTSNPN, CDR2 SVGIG (reference sequence). For the CDR3, the DNA is TGTGCCTGGAGTGTACGGGGGGAGCAGTTCTTC. Its translation is CAWSVRGEQFF. Full variable domain (missing parts from reference TRBV30 and TRBJ2-1): SQTIHQWPATLVQPVGSPLSLECTVEGTSNPNLYWYRQAAGRGLQLLFYSVGIGQISSEVPQNLSASRPQDRQFILSSKKLLLSDSGFYLCAWSVRGEQFFGPGTRLTVL.

The chain uses TRBV5-1 and TRBJ1-1; no definite D call. V was shortened by 4 bases and J by 3 bases, with 16 bases between the two germline ends. Germline loops: CDR1 SGHRS, CDR2 YFSETQ. This CDR3 is 15 amino acids long. DNA of the CDR3: TGCGCCAGCAGCCGAAACTCCTTTGGGGACACTGAAGCTTTCTTT. This sequence encodes CASSRNSFGDTEAFF.

The V call is TRBV27, the J call TRBJ1-1, with 8 bases matching TRBD1. Germline V gene lookup returns CDR1 MNHEY and CDR2 SMNVEV (reference sequence). J gave up 6 bases and V 7 bases, and 13 bases lay outside the gene matches. This CDR3 is 15 amino acids long. The CDR3, as DNA: TGTGCCAGCACCCCACTAGGGCAGGGGGCGTCTGAAGCTTTCTTT. It yields the protein CASTPLGQGASEAFF.

In regard to this clone: Within the sample, other DNA sequences also encode this same CDR3. V gene TRBV5-1 combines with J gene TRBJ1-1, with TRBD1 matching 7 bases. Germline V gene sequence: CDR1 SGHRS, CDR2 YFSETQ. The CDR3 consists of 15 residues. Unmatched junction bases numbered 6, after V lost 4 bases and J lost 0 bases. Here the CDR3 DNA reads TGCGCCAGCAGCCCCCGACAGGGAGTGAACACTGAAGCTTTCTTT. This encodes CASSPRQGVNTEAFF.

The V and J genes are TRBV5-8 and TRBJ2-7; weak D call: TRBD1 (6 bases). Germline V gene lookup returns CDR1 SGHTS and CDR2 YDEGEE. The CDR3 loop spans 12 amino acids. The V and J ends lost 4 bases and 5 bases respectively, with 10 bases between them. The CDR3 coding sequence is TGTGCCAGCAGCCGAAGGGGGAACGAGCAGTACTTC. Encoded protein: CASSRRGNEQYF.

The chain has TRBV11-2 and TRBJ2-2; D is ambiguous. Trimming pared 5 bases from V and 7 bases from J, leaving 14 bases between. This CDR3 spans 14 amino acids. Germline V gene data show CDR1 as SGHAT and CDR2 as FQNNGV. CDR3 DNA sequence: TGTGCCAGCAGCCCGCCGGCCAAGGGCGGGGAGCTGTTTTTT. Amino acids: CASSPPAKGGELFF.

The chain is built from TRBV28 and TRBJ1-5; the D gene is possibly TRBD1 (5 bases). V was pared by 8 bases and J by 3 bases, with 14 bases between. The CDR3 contains 14 residues. Germline CDR1 and CDR2: MDHEN and SYDVKM. The CDR3 DNA is TGTGCCAGCGGGGCCCTACAGGCCAATCAGCCCCAGCATTTT. It encodes CASGALQANQPQHF.

DNA for the CDR3: TGTGCCAGCAGCTTGGCCCGAAATGGAGAAAAACTGTTTTTT. This translates into CASSLARNGEKLFF. The rearrangement joins TRBV7-9 to TRBJ1-4, with no clear D. The V and J ends lost 3 bases and 8 bases respectively, with 13 bases between them. CDR1 and CDR2 (germline): SEHNR, FQNEAQ (reference sequence). There are 14 residues in the CDR3.

This clone showed up just once. The rearrangement links TRBV5-1 to TRBJ2-2; 7 bases line up with TRBD2. The V and J ends lost 3 bases and 6 bases, in that order; junction bases with no gene match: 11. The CDR3 totals 16 residues. Germline values: CDR1 SGHRS, CDR2 YFSETQ. In nucleotides, the CDR3 is TGCGCCAGCAGCTCCTTGGCGGGAGAAGGGGCCGGGGAGCTGTTTTTT. The encoded protein is CASSSLAGEGAGELFF.

For this clone: Other DNA sequences in the same sample also yield this CDR3. Written as DNA, the CDR3 is TGTGCCAGCAGTGAGCTCCTACGCACAGATACGCAGTATTTT. It codes for CASSELLRTDTQYF. This chain connects TRBV2 to TRBJ2-3, with D unresolved. With 3 bases removed from V and 1 base from J, the gap between germline ends came to 8 bases. The germline gives CDR1 SNHLY, CDR2 FYNNEI. CDR3 length: 14 residues.

This rearrangement joins TRBV25-1 to TRBJ1-1; TRBD1 aligns across 10 bases. The trim removed 3 bases at V and 3 bases at J, leaving 4 bases unmatched. The CDR3 has 15 residues. The germline V gene encodes CDR1 MGHDK and CDR2 SYGVNS. CDR3 DNA sequence: TGTGCCAGCAGTGAGGCGGGACAGGGGCACACTGAAGCTTTCTTT. Its protein product is CASSEAGQGHTEAFF.